A selection of T cell receptor beta chains follows, all from one sample in a study of blood T cell repertoires in COVID-19. The method was immunoSEQ multiplex PCR; TCRdb's version includes in-frame clones alone and lacks a portion of them. The sample has fewer than 200,000 clones, less than 80% seen once; the top ten hold around 17%. Sample: PBMCs or T cells enriched from blood (not recorded which). The receptors here all came from a woman aged 65 to 85 in a cohort exposed to, infected with or recovered from COVID-19 (not recorded which). Each CDR3 is given with its conserved first and last residue. The D gene is left open where the match is weak. Size tells how often a clone was seen (once, few, many) or the class of an expanded clone, and some rows leave it out.

DNA,CDR3,size,V,J,D
TGTGCCAGCGGCTCCGGGACTAGCGGGACTAATGAGCAGTTCTTC,CASGSGTSGTNEQFF,NA,TRBV4-2,TRBJ2-1,TRBD2
TGTGCCAGCAGCTTCCACAGGGGTAATAATGAGCAGTTCTTC,CASSFHRGNNEQFF,NA,TRBV7-2,TRBJ2-1,TRBD1
TGTGCCACCCAGGAACGGCCCTCCTACGAGCAGTACTTC,CATQERPSYEQYF,NA,TRBV7-2,TRBJ2-7,NA
TGTGCCAGCAGCAGTTCAGGATTCTCTGGAAACACCATATATTTT,CASSSSGFSGNTIYF,NA,TRBV7-9,TRBJ1-3,NA
TGCGCCAGCAGCTTGTTCGCGGGAGTGGTTTCTTTTACAGATACGCAGTATTTT,CASSLFAGVVSFTDTQYF,few,TRBV5-1,TRBJ2-3,TRBD2
TGCAGTGCTAGTGGAGGGACAACTAATGAAAAACTGTTTTTT,CSASGGTTNEKLFF,NA,TRBV20-1,TRBJ1-4,NA
TGTGCCACCAGCAGGGGACTAGCGGGCTACAATGAGCAGTTCTTC,CATSRGLAGYNEQFF,NA,TRBV15,TRBJ2-1,TRBD2
TGTGCCAGCAGTTACTCTGGCGGGAACACCGGGGAGCTGTTTTTT,CASSYSGGNTGELFF,NA,TRBV6-6,TRBJ2-2,NA
TGTGCCAGCTCACCATCGGCGGGACAGGCGGGCTACACCTTC,CASSPSAGQAGYTF,NA,TRBV18,TRBJ1-2,TRBD1
TGTGCCTGGAGCGTAAAAGGGACACTCTATGGCTACACCTTC,CAWSVKGTLYGYTF,NA,TRBV30,TRBJ1-2,NA
TGTGCCAGCACCGCAGGAAACAGGGTTGGAGGCAAAAACATTCAGTACTTC,CASTAGNRVGGKNIQYF,NA,TRBV5-5,TRBJ2-4,NA
TGTGCCAGCAGCTTAATCACGCTGGCCTCGAACACCGGGGAGCTGTTTTTT,CASSLITLASNTGELFF,NA,TRBV7-8,TRBJ2-2,NA
TGCGCCAGCAGCTTGGGGGGACTAGCGGGAGTCGAGACCCAGTACTTC,CASSLGGLAGVETQYF,NA,TRBV5-1,TRBJ2-5,TRBD2
TGCGCCAGCAGCTTGGAACCGGGACAGAACACCGGGGAGCTGTTTTTT,CASSLEPGQNTGELFF,NA,TRBV5-1,TRBJ2-2,NA
TGTGCCAGCAGCTCACAGTGGGACACTGAAGCTTTCTTT,CASSSQWDTEAFF,NA,TRBV7-2,TRBJ1-1,NA
TGTGCCAGTAGTATAGATCTCCGGGGGGCCCTTCTGGGCCTCCACTTT,CASSIDLRGALLGLHF,NA,TRBV19,TRBJ1-6,NA
TGTGCCAGCAGCTTAATCGGTGTTGTGGGGCCGAACACCGGGGAGCTGTTTTTT,CASSLIGVVGPNTGELFF,NA,TRBV7-3,TRBJ2-2,NA
TGTGCCAGCAGTCCCCATCGAGCCGATACGGGCTACACCTTC,CASSPHRADTGYTF,few,TRBV27,TRBJ1-2,NA
TGTGCCAGCAGCTTCCCCGGGACAGGGGCTGGCTACACCTTC,CASSFPGTGAGYTF,NA,TRBV7-2,TRBJ1-2,TRBD1
TGTGCCAGCTCGGGTTTGGTCAACACCATATATTTT,CASSGLVNTIYF,NA,TRBV6-5,TRBJ1-3,NA
TGTGCCAGCTCATTCGGGACAGGCCTATTTAGGGATACGCAGTATTTT,CASSFGTGLFRDTQYF,NA,TRBV18,TRBJ2-3,TRBD1
TGCGCCAGCAGCTTAACGGTGGACACCGGGGAGCTGTTTTTT,CASSLTVDTGELFF,few,TRBV5-1,TRBJ2-2,NA
TGTGCCAGTAGTATAGAGGGACAGAACAATCAGCCCCAGCATTTT,CASSIEGQNNQPQHF,NA,TRBV19,TRBJ1-5,TRBD1
TGTGCCAGCAGGGACGGGGGGACCCAAGAGACCCAGTACTTC,CASRDGGTQETQYF,NA,TRBV6-6,TRBJ2-5,TRBD2
TGTGCCAGCTCACCTACTCATCTTACCGGGTCTTGGTTCTTC,CASSPTHLTGSWFF,NA,TRBV18,TRBJ2-1,NA
TGCAGTGCCCGACTAGGGGATACGCAGTATTTT,CSARLGDTQYF,few,TRBV20-1,TRBJ2-3,NA
TGTGCCAGCAGCCGGATAGGGGCCAGCTATGGCTACACCTTC,CASSRIGASYGYTF,NA,TRBV5-8,TRBJ1-2,NA
TGTGCCAGCAGCACAGGGACCGACACCGGGGAGCTGTTTTTT,CASSTGTDTGELFF,NA,TRBV7-2,TRBJ2-2,NA
TGTGCCAGCAGTTTTTTGGGGGCGGACCCCAGCATTCAGTACTTC,CASSFLGADPSIQYF,NA,TRBV28,TRBJ2-4,NA
TGTGCCAGCAGTTACGTCGGGGAGACCCAGTACTTC,CASSYVGETQYF,NA,TRBV7-9,TRBJ2-5,NA
TGTGCCAGCAGCCCCCGCGGGTCTGGGGCCAACGTCCTGACTTTC,CASSPRGSGANVLTF,once,TRBV7-9,TRBJ2-6,NA
TGTGCCAGCAGTCCTACTTATGCAACTAATGAAAAACTGTTTTTT,CASSPTYATNEKLFF,NA,TRBV27,TRBJ1-4,NA
TGTGCCAGCAGTTTGGGCCCGGGACAGGTAAGCGAGCAGTACTTC,CASSLGPGQVSEQYF,NA,TRBV28,TRBJ2-7,TRBD1
TGCGCCAGCAGCTTGTTCGAGCGGCTAGCGGCCCATACGCAGTATTTT,CASSLFERLAAHTQYF,NA,TRBV5-1,TRBJ2-3,TRBD2
TGTGCCAGCAGCTCGGGGGGCGCCGGAGAGACCCAGTACTTC,CASSSGGAGETQYF,once,TRBV7-3,TRBJ2-5,NA
TGTGCCAGCTCACCGCGACTAGCGACCGGGGAGCTGTTTTTT,CASSPRLATGELFF,NA,TRBV18,TRBJ2-2,TRBD2
TGTGCCAGCAGTGCGCGGACCGGGACAGTCAGCTATGGCTACACCTTC,CASSARTGTVSYGYTF,NA,TRBV28,TRBJ1-2,TRBD1
TGTGCCACCGGGGTGCAGGGGGTCACCGGGGAGCTGTTTTTT,CATGVQGVTGELFF,NA,TRBV5-4,TRBJ2-2,TRBD1
TGTGCCAGCAGTTCGGCAGTCGGAGATGAAAAACTGTTTTTT,CASSSAVGDEKLFF,NA,TRBV27,TRBJ1-4,NA
TGTGCCAGCCGCCTGGCAGGATTCCTATTGAAAGAGACCCAGTACTTC,CASRLAGFLLKETQYF,NA,TRBV28,TRBJ2-5,NA
TGTGCCAGCAGCCCCTCCGTTCGTTACTACGAGCAGTACTTC,CASSPSVRYYEQYF,NA,TRBV9,TRBJ2-7,NA
TGTGCCAGCAGTTCGCGCCGGTACGGGACTAGCGGCCAAGAGACCCAGTACTTC,CASSSRRYGTSGQETQYF,few,TRBV27,TRBJ2-5,TRBD2
TGTGCCAGCAGCAGAACAGGGAACACTGAAGCTTTCTTT,CASSRTGNTEAFF,NA,TRBV7-3,TRBJ1-1,NA
TGTGCCAGCAGTTACTTTAGCTCTGGGGCCAACGTCCTGACTTTC,CASSYFSSGANVLTF,few,TRBV6-5,TRBJ2-6,NA
TGCGCCAGCAGCTTGGCCGGGACAGGAGTTTCACCCCTCCACTTT,CASSLAGTGVSPLHF,NA,TRBV5-1,TRBJ1-6,TRBD1
TGTGCCAGCAGCTTTCTGGCTAGCGGGAACACAGATACGCAGTATTTT,CASSFLASGNTDTQYF,NA,TRBV7-2,TRBJ2-3,TRBD2
TGTGCCAGCAGTGAACTTGGTACAGTACCTAATGAAAAACTGTTTTTT,CASSELGTVPNEKLFF,NA,TRBV6-1,TRBJ1-4,NA
TGTGCCAGCAGCCTTGGGGGGGGCGGCACAGATACGCAGTATTTT,CASSLGGGGTDTQYF,few,TRBV3-1/TRBV3-2,TRBJ2-3,NA
TGTGCCAGCAGCCATGGACAGGCTGGGTTGGGCTACACCTTC,CASSHGQAGLGYTF,few,TRBV3-1/TRBV3-2,TRBJ1-2,TRBD1
TGTGCCAGTAGGCCCGGGGGTGGGCCCGGAAACACTGAAGCTTTCTTT,CASRPGGGPGNTEAFF,NA,TRBV19,TRBJ1-1,NA
TGTGCCAGCAGCGTAGGAGGAGTAGCGGGAGGGCACTCCTACAATGAGCAGTTCTTC,CASSVGGVAGGHSYNEQFF,NA,TRBV9,TRBJ2-1,TRBD2
TGCAGCGTCCGGACAGGCCAGGGCATTCAGTACTTC,CSVRTGQGIQYF,NA,TRBV29-1,TRBJ2-4,TRBD1